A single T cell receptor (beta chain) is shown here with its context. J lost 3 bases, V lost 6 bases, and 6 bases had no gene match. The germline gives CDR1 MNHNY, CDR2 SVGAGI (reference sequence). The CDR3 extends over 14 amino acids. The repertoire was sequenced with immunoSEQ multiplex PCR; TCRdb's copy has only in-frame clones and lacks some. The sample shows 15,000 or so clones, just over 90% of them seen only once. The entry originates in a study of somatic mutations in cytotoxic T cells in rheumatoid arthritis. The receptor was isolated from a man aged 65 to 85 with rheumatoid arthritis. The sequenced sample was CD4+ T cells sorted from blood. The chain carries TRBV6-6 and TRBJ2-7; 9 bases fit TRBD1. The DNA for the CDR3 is TGTGCCAGCAGCTCCGGGACAGGGATCTACGAGCAGTACTTC. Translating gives CASSSGTGIYEQYF.